The clone carrying this T cell receptor (beta chain) was observed a handful of times. The antigen is unknown. TCRdb called the 5' RACE reads again in MiXCR, with one record for every CDR3 protein. In the table there are 300,000 to 400,000 distinct CDR3 sequences, about 13% of which are singletons. The entry originates in a study of T-cell memory formation after mild COVID-19. Study context: Across donors, TCR clusters were largely donor specific. Whole-study findings and limits: Still unconfirmed is whether the second-wave clones peaking on day 37 recognized SARS-CoV-2. Clones contracting over day 15 to 85 were CD4/CD8 balanced, with later expanders leaning CD4+.

CDR3 length: 16 amino acids. Germline CDR1 and CDR2: MNHEY and SVGAGI. The V and J ends lost 0 bases and 4 bases respectively, with 15 bases between them. V usage is TRBV6-5 and J usage is TRBJ1-2; D gene uncertain. The sample was PBMCs or a T cell subset sorted from them (not recorded which). The receptor was isolated from a man younger than 35 who had mild COVID-19 (a few samples of this study predate the infection). Cell type and time point are not known. This chain's CDR3 is CASSYSMHGAFYGYTF. The CDR3, as DNA: TGTGCCAGCAGTTACTCAATGCACGGCGCTTTCTATGGCTACACCTTC.